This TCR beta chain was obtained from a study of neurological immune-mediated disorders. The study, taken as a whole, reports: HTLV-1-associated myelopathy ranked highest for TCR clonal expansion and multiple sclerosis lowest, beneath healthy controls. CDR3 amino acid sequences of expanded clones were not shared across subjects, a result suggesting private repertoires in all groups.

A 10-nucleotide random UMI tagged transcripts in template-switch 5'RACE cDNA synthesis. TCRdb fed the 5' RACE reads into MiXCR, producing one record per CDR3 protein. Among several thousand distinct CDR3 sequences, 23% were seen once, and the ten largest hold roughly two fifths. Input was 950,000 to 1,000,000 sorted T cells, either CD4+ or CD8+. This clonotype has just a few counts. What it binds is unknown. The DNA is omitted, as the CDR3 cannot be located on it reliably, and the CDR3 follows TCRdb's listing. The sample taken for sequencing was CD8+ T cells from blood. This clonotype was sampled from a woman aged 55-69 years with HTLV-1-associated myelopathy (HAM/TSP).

This CDR3 reads CASSFYICSARPLAGTGPVGEQFF. The chain has TRBV5-1 and TRBJ2-1; TRBD1, as called in the table, went unchecked against the DNA. Germline V gene lookup returns CDR1 SGHRS and CDR2 YFSETQ. 24 amino acids form the CDR3, both terminal residues included.